One sample yielded the 32 T cell receptor beta chains listed below, sequenced in a study of OX40 agonist ivuxolimab in advanced cancers. Libraries were made using the immunoSEQ multiplex PCR assay. This is the immuneACCESS table as TCRdb keeps it, with only in-frame sequences that have V and J called. A part of the clones is gone; compared with another copy, unresolved V genes explain less than half, and the rest is unexplained. The sample table shows over 65,000 clones, and around 80% are seen once. Of the sample, 5.5% is held by the ten largest clones. The sequencing used CD4+ or CD8+ T cells sorted from blood, collected in a trial of the OX40 agonist ivuxolimab. These receptors all come from an adult with an advanced solid tumor such as melanoma, head and neck, liver or kidney cancer.

The J gene is TRBJ1-1, the V gene TRBV2; perhaps TRBD1 as D (6 bases). The CDR3 runs to 14 residues. Germline values: CDR1 SNHLY, CDR2 FYNNEI. Trimming stripped 0 bases from V and 4 bases from J, with 9 bases between. This CDR3 is CASSEALGGTEAFF. The CDR3 DNA follows: TGTGCCAGCAGTGAAGCTTTAGGGGGCACTGAAGCTTTCTTT. Variable domain in full (rest from reference TRBV2 and TRBJ1-1): EPEVTQTPSHQVTQMGQEVILRCVPISNHLYFYWYRQILGQKVEFLVSFYNNEISEKSEIFDDQFSVERPDGSNFTLKIRSTKLEDSAMYFCASSEALGGTEAFFGQGTRLTVV.

The count of this clone is one. V gene TRBV5-8 combines with J gene TRBJ2-2; no clear D. V lost 0 bases and J lost 4, with 4 bases in between. The CDR3 has 13 amino acids. CDR1 is SGHTS, CDR2 YDEGEE, per germline. CDR3: CASSLVVTGELFF. In DNA, the CDR3 is TGTGCCAGCAGCTTGGTGGTCACCGGGGAGCTGTTTTTT.

The V call is TRBV6-5, the J call TRBJ1-5; D ambiguous. The CDR3 length is 12 residues. Germline V gives CDR1 MNHEY, CDR2 SVGAGI. With 6 bases removed from V and 4 bases from J, the gap between germline ends came to 7 bases. The CDR3 bases are TGTGCCAGCAGCTTACTTAATCAGCCCCAGCATTTT. This sequence encodes CASSLLNQPQHF.

This chain joins TRBV7-9 and TRBJ1-4; D remains ambiguous. The CDR3 is 13 residues long. The ends were cut back, 1 base at V and 8 bases at J, with 8 bases in the middle. CDR1 and CDR2 (germline): SEHNR, FQNEAQ (reference sequence). The chain's CDR3 is CASSLVGSEKLFF. In nucleotides, the CDR3 is TGTGCCAGCAGCTTAGTGGGAAGCGAAAAACTGTTTTTT.

This chain uses TRBV7-2 with TRBJ1-2; TRBD1 might be the D (5 bases). Germline assignment: CDR1 SGHTA and CDR2 FQGNSA. With 1 base removed from V and 8 bases from J, the gap between germline ends came to 8 bases. The CDR3 runs to 12 residues. CDR3 in amino acids: CASSLGGDGYTF. The CDR3 DNA reads TGTGCCAGCAGCTTAGGGGGGGACGGCTACACCTTC.

This sequence joins TRBV5-1 and TRBJ1-3; perhaps TRBD1 as D (6 bases). The CDR3 sequence is 17 residues long. Germline CDR1 is SGHRS and CDR2 is YFSETQ. Trimming removed 2 bases at V and 0 bases at J, with 15 bases between. DNA for the CDR3: TGCGCCAGCAGCTTCGGACAGACGAGCGTCTCTGGAAACACCATATATTTT. It codes for CASSFGQTSVSGNTIYF.

This clone was recorded only once. The chain has TRBV15 and TRBJ2-7; D possibly corresponds to TRBD2 (5 bases). The CDR3 is 15 amino acids. Between the trimmed V and J ends, which lost 0 bases and 2 bases, there was a span of 11 bases. CDR1 is LNHNV, CDR2 YYDKDF, per germline (reference sequence). The CDR3 is CATSRDRTGTYEQYF. DNA for the CDR3: TGTGCCACCAGCAGAGATCGGACTGGCACCTACGAGCAGTACTTC. The entire variable domain, with the rest obtained from reference TRBV15 and TRBJ2-7, is as follows: DAMVIQNPRYQVTQFGKPVTLSCSQTLNHNVMYWYQQKSSQAPKLLFHYYDKDFNNEADTPDNFQSRRPNTSFCFLDIRSPGLGDTAMYLCATSRDRTGTYEQYFGPGTRLTVT.

This chain connects TRBV4-1 to TRBJ1-5; 8 nucleotides match TRBD1. CDR1 MGHRA and CDR2 YSYEKL come from the germline V gene. The junction had 3 bases not matched to a gene; V was cut back by 4 bases and J by 1 base. CDR3 length: 15 residues. In nucleotides, the CDR3 is TGCGCCAGCAGCCCATGGACAGGGAGCAATCAGCCCCAGCATTTT. This translates into CASSPWTGSNQPQHF.

V usage is TRBV18 and J usage is TRBJ2-5, with 9 bases matching TRBD1. Germline V lookup: CDR1 KGHSH, CDR2 LQKENI. V shed 6 bases, J shed 3 bases, and the junction held 5 bases outside the gene matches. This CDR3 comprises 14 residues. CDR3 DNA: TGTGCCAGCTCCCCTGACAGGGGGAAAGAGACCCAGTACTTC. It codes for CASSPDRGKETQYF.

The CDR3 is CASHQGMEAFF. The CDR3 bases are TGTGCCAGCCACCAGGGGATGGAAGCTTTCTTT. The chain combines TRBV28 with TRBJ1-1, with D perhaps TRBD1 (6 bases). Per germline, CDR1 MDHEN and CDR2 SYDVKM. The V gene lost 8 bases and the J gene lost 8 bases, with 12 bases spanning the gap. The CDR3 extends over 11 amino acids.

CDR3 DNA sequence: TGTGCCAGCAGCCCTAGCGGGGGGGTTGAGCAGTTCTTC. This encodes CASSPSGGVEQFF. The V and J genes are TRBV9 and TRBJ2-1, with 12 bases aligning to TRBD2. The germline V gene encodes CDR1 SGDLS and CDR2 YYNGEE. The CDR3 runs 13 residues. V lost 4 bases and J lost 9; bases outside the gene matches: 2. Using reference TRBV9 and TRBJ2-1 for the parts outside the CDR3, the full variable domain is DSGVTQTPKHLITATGQRVTLRCSPRSGDLSVYWYQQSLDQGLQFLIQYYNGEERAKGNILERFSAQQFPDLHSELNLSSLELGDSALYFCASSPSGGVEQFFGPGTRLTVL.

The genes are TRBV7-8 and TRBJ1-3, with D perhaps TRBD1 (6 bases). The CDR3 spans 18 residues. V was clipped by 1 base and J by 4 bases, with 20 bases between them. The germline V gene encodes CDR1 SGHVS and CDR2 FQNEAQ. The chain's CDR3 is CASSLGLTGSSSGNTIYF. CDR3 bases: TGTGCCAGCAGCTTAGGATTGACAGGTTCTTCCTCGGGAAACACCATATATTTT.

The chain links TRBV10-1 to TRBJ2-2; D unresolved. V was pared by 3 bases and J by 0 bases, with 5 bases between. Germline assignment: CDR1 WNHNN and CDR2 SYGVQD (reference sequence). The CDR3 consists of 14 residues. This CDR3 is CASSEPTNTGELFF. CDR3 in DNA: TGCGCCAGCAGTGAACCCACGAACACCGGGGAGCTGTTTTTT.

This rearrangement joins TRBV19 to TRBJ2-1; D may be TRBD2 (5 bases). Germline V gives CDR1 LNHDA, CDR2 SQIVND (reference sequence). Between the trimmed V and J ends, which lost 5 bases and 9 bases, there was a span of 14 bases. This CDR3 is built from 13 residues. The CDR3 reads CASSPDLSAEQFF. In DNA form, the CDR3 reads TGTGCCAGTAGTCCGGACCTTAGCGCTGAGCAGTTCTTC.

CDR3 region: CAISESQAGETQYF. CDR3 nucleotide sequence: TGTGCCATCAGTGAGTCTCAGGCCGGGGAGACCCAGTACTTC. The V gene is TRBV10-3, the J gene TRBJ2-5; no clear D gene. Germline CDR1 ENHRY, CDR2 SYGVKD. Trimming stripped 0 bases from V and 5 bases from J, with 10 bases between. There are 14 residues in the CDR3.

This chain connects TRBV6-5 to TRBJ2-5; D not resolved. This CDR3 spans 13 amino acids. Trimming shortened V by 5 bases and J by 2 bases, and 9 bases separated the two germline ends. The V gene's germline CDR1 is MNHEY and CDR2 SVGAGI. The CDR3 loop is CASSRTGQETQYF. The CDR3 region has the DNA TGTGCCAGCAGTCGGACCGGTCAAGAGACCCAGTACTTC.

This clone was picked up a small number of times. The rearrangement links TRBV4-2 to TRBJ1-2; D not resolved. Trimming cost V 0 bases and J 6 bases, with 14 bases left between them. CDR3 length equals 15 residues. In germline, CDR1 is LGHNA, CDR2 YNFKEQ. CDR3 amino acids: CASSQDNPRANGYTF. The DNA of the CDR3 is TGTGCCAGCAGCCAAGATAACCCACGGGCAAATGGCTACACCTTC.

V gene TRBV4-1 combines with J gene TRBJ2-2; 8 bases align to TRBD1. With V trimmed by 2 bases and J by 2 bases, 4 bases remained unmatched. The CDR3 consists of 16 residues. The germline CDR1 and CDR2 sequences are MGHRA and YSYEKL. CDR3 sequence: CASSQLQGVNTGELFF. CDR3 sequence (DNA): TGCGCCAGCAGCCAACTACAGGGGGTAAACACCGGGGAGCTGTTTTTT.

V usage is TRBV28 and J usage is TRBJ2-4, with TRBD1 matching over 8 bases. Trimming at V came to 2 bases and at J to 1 base, leaving 1 base not matched to a gene. The CDR3 is 15 residues long. The germline V gene has CDR1 MDHEN and CDR2 SYDVKM. CDR3 residues: CASSLRDRAKNIQYF. The DNA of the CDR3 is TGTGCCAGCAGTTTAAGGGACAGGGCCAAAAACATTCAGTACTTC. The full variable domain, its missing parts supplied by reference TRBV28 and TRBJ2-4, is DVKVTQSSRYLVKRTGEKVFLECVQDMDHENMFWYRQDPGLGLRLIYFSYDVKMKEKGDIPEGYSVSREKKERFSLILESASTNQTSMYLCASSLRDRAKNIQYFGAGTRLSVL.

This chain connects TRBV27 to TRBJ1-6; no reliable D call. Germline values: CDR1 MNHEY, CDR2 SMNVEV (reference sequence). Trimming removed 4 bases at V and 6 bases at J, with 19 bases between. The CDR3 sequence is 17 residues long. The CDR3 loop is CASSSKHPRSSNSPLHF. CDR3 in DNA: TGTGCCAGCAGTTCTAAACACCCCAGAAGTAGTAATTCACCCCTCCACTTT.

This clone came up a few times. The CDR3 DNA reads as TGTGCCAGCAGTTTGCTTCCCGAGCAGTACGTC. It is translated as CASSLLPEQYV. The rearrangement links TRBV28 to TRBJ2-7; D gene unclear. The CDR3 spans 11 residues. The V and J ends lost 3 bases and 6 bases respectively, with 6 bases between them. Per the germline V gene, CDR1 is MDHEN and CDR2 is SYDVKM.

This rearrangement joins TRBV27 to TRBJ2-1; 11 nucleotides line up with TRBD2. The CDR3 totals 15 residues. The trim removed 2 bases at V and 5 bases at J, leaving 2 bases unmatched. The germline CDR1 and CDR2 sequences are MNHEY and SMNVEV (reference sequence). The CDR3 protein is CASSLGTSGNNEQFF. DNA of the CDR3: TGTGCCAGCAGTTTAGGGACTAGCGGTAACAATGAGCAGTTCTTC.

This sequence joins TRBV6-6 and TRBJ2-5; D gene unclear. The CDR3 totals 12 residues. Germline lookup yields CDR1 MNHNY and CDR2 SVGAGI (reference sequence). V lost 4 bases to trimming and J lost 5 bases, with 8 bases between them. CDR3 in DNA: TGTGCCAGCAGTTTAGGTTGGGAGACCCAGTACTTC. Amino acids: CASSLGWETQYF.

The chain uses TRBV5-6 and TRBJ1-2; TRBD1 is a possible D gene (6 bases). Germline CDR1 and CDR2: SGHDT and YYEEEE. CDR3 size: 16 residues. V gave up 2 bases and J gave up 0 bases, with 14 bases separating them. The CDR3 sequence: CASSLTLGTTNYGYTF. The CDR3 DNA is TGTGCCAGCAGCTTAACACTTGGGACAACTAACTATGGCTACACCTTC. Drawing the rest from reference TRBV5-6 and TRBJ1-2, the complete variable domain is DAGVTQSPTHLIKTRGQQVTLRCSPKSGHDTVSWYQQALGQGPQFIFQYYEEEERQRGNFPDRFSGHQFPNYSSELNVNALLLGDSALYLCASSLTLGTTNYGYTFGSGTRLTVV.

V is TRBV6-5 and J is TRBJ1-1; D gene uncertain. V was trimmed by 0 bases and J by 0 bases, leaving 11 bases between them. Germline CDR1 is MNHEY and CDR2 is SVGAGI. CDR3 size: 16 residues. The CDR3 DNA reads TGTGCCAGCAGTTACTCGAGGAGGGTCTTGAACACTGAAGCTTTCTTT. Translation gives CASSYSRRVLNTEAFF.

The chain is built from TRBV27 and TRBJ2-1; no firm D call. The CDR3 extends over 18 amino acids. Germline V CDR1 and CDR2: MNHEY, SMNVEV (reference sequence). Trimming pared 5 bases from V and 0 bases from J, leaving 20 bases between. The CDR3 nucleotides read TGTGCCAGCAGTACGCACCACACTCAAGTGGGCTCCTACAATGAGCAGTTCTTC. It codes for CASSTHHTQVGSYNEQFF.

The CDR3 region is CASIRLSAANTGELFF. In DNA, the CDR3 is TGTGCCAGCATCAGACTCTCAGCTGCGAACACCGGGGAGCTGTTTTTT. This chain joins TRBV27 and TRBJ2-2; D is uncertain. The length of the CDR3 is 16 residues. CDR1 and CDR2 from the germline V gene are MNHEY and SMNVEV (reference sequence). The V end lost 7 bases, the J end lost 0 bases, and 15 bases lay between the germline ends.

The chain uses TRBV28 and TRBJ1-2; the D is unclear. The CDR3 runs to 15 residues. Germline-derived CDR1 and CDR2 are MDHEN and SYDVKM. The V end was cut by 5 bases, the J end by 2 bases, with 15 bases between. The CDR3 sequence is CASSPLPRPNYGYTF. CDR3 sequence (DNA): TGTGCCAGCAGTCCTCTCCCGCGGCCAAACTATGGCTACACCTTC.

The V gene is TRBV5-4, the J gene TRBJ1-6; a weak D match, TRBD1 (6 bases). This CDR3 spans 13 amino acids. V was shortened by 2 bases and J by 10 bases, with 10 bases between the two germline ends. Looked up from germline, CDR1 is SGHNT and CDR2 is YYREEE (reference sequence). This CDR3 is CASSLQGLSPLHF. The CDR3 bases are TGTGCCAGCAGCTTACAGGGTTTGTCACCCCTCCACTTT.

V is TRBV27 and J is TRBJ1-1; TRBD1 matches 7 bases. Per germline, CDR1 MNHEY and CDR2 SMNVEV (reference sequence). The junction had 12 bases not matched to a gene; V was cut back by 7 bases and J by 1 base. This CDR3 comprises 16 residues. The CDR3 sequence is CASNLRQGLGNTEAFF. The CDR3 DNA reads as TGTGCCAGCAACTTACGACAGGGTTTGGGGAACACTGAAGCTTTCTTT.

V and J are TRBV11-2 and TRBJ2-3, with 9 bases that match TRBD2. Per the germline V gene, CDR1 is SGHAT and CDR2 is FQNNGV. CDR3 length: 15 residues. V dropped 3 bases and J dropped 2; count of bases not matched to a gene: 3. CDR3 coding DNA: TGTGCCAGCAGCTTCGGACTAGCGTACACAGATACGCAGTATTTT. Encoded protein: CASSFGLAYTDTQYF.

The chain uses TRBV19 and TRBJ1-5, with D perhaps matching TRBD1 (6 bases). V was clipped by 4 bases and J by 1 base, with 8 bases between them. Looked up from germline, CDR1 is LNHDA and CDR2 is SQIVND (reference sequence). The CDR3 loop spans 14 amino acids. The CDR3 spells CASSTQGSNQPQHF. The CDR3 coding sequence is TGTGCCAGTAGTACCCAGGGGAGCAATCAGCCCCAGCATTTT.